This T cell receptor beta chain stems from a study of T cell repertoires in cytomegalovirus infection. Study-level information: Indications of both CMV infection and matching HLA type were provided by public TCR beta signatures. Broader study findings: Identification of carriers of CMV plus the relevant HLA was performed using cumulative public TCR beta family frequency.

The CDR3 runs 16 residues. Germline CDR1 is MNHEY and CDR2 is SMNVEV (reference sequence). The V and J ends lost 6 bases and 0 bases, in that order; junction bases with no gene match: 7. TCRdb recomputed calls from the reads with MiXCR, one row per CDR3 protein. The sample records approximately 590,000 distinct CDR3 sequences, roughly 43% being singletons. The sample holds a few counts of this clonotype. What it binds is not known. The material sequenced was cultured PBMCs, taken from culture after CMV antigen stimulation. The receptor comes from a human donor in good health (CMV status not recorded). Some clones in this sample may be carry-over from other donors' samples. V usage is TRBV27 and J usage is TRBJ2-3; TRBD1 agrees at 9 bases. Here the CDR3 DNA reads TGTGCCAGCAGAAGGACAGGGGAGATTAGCACAGATACGCAGTATTTT. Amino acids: CASRRTGEISTDTQYF.